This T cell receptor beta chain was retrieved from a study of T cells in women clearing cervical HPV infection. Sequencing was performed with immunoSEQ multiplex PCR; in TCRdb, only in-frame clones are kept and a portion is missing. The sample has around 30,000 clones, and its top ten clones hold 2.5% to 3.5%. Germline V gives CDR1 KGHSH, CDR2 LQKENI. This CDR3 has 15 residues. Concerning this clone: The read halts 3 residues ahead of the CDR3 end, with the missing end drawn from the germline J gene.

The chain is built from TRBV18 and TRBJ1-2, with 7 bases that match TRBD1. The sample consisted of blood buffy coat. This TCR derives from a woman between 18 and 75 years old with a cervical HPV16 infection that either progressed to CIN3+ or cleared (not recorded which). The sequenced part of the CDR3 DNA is TGTGCCAGCTCCCCGGACAGGTTGAACTTCAATGAC. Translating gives CASSPDRLNFND. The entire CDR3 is CASSPDRLNFNDYTF.